A single sample is the source of the 3 T cell receptor beta chains below, sequenced in a study of robustness of blood B and T cell sequencing (dated by TCRdb to the late 2010s). Library prep was done by PCR. Sequencing instrument: Illumina MiSeq. cDNA was synthesized with SMARTScribe reverse transcriptase and a 5' template-switch oligo that added a universal priming site. The template-switch oligo carried a 12-nucleotide random unique molecular identifier (UMI) that tagged each cDNA molecule. TCRdb handled the public reads itself, with Q25 trimming in fastp and clone calling in MiXCR, and kept productive beta chains. Each CDR3 protein appears once, grouped with its most common genes and DNA. The sample data list more than 3,500 distinct CDR3 sequences, and about 61% of these were observed just once. Together, the top ten hold less than 30% of the sample. TCRbeta repertoires were measured from mRNA instead of genomic DNA, an approach that captures expressed receptors.

The material sequenced was peripheral blood. These TCRs come from a human donor in good health.

The V and J genes are TRBV6-1 and TRBJ1-2; maybe TRBD1 (6 bases). V was trimmed by 1 base and J by 4 bases, leaving 13 bases between them. This CDR3 is built from 15 residues. Germline V gene data show CDR1 as MNHNS and CDR2 as SASEGT. DNA of the CDR3: TGTGCCAGCAGTGAAGGGTACAGGGTGATCTATGGCTACACCTTC. It yields the protein CASSEGYRVIYGYTF.

The chain joins TRBV24-1 to TRBJ1-1; D ambiguous. Trimming removed 1 base from V and 2 bases from J, with 13 bases in between. Germline V gene sequence: CDR1 KGHDR, CDR2 SFDVKD. CDR3 length: 16 amino acids. CDR3 nucleotides: TGTGCCACCAGTGATTTTTGGTGGTATAGCAACACTGAAGCTTTCTTT. Its translation is CATSDFWWYSNTEAFF.

This clonotype was counted a few times. This chain joins TRBV20-1 and TRBJ2-7; 7 positions agree with TRBD2. Germline V gene lookup returns CDR1 DFQATT and CDR2 SNEGSKA (reference sequence). J gave up 6 bases and V 5 bases, and 13 bases lay outside the gene matches. The CDR3 has 14 amino acids. CDR3 in DNA: TGCAGTGCTCGAGCGATAGTAGCGGGCCGCGAGCAGTACTTC. Protein: CSARAIVAGREQYF.